The 12 T cell receptor beta chains below come from one sample, sequenced in a study of blood T cell repertoires in COVID-19. Libraries were prepared by immunoSEQ multiplex PCR; TCRdb keeps only in-frame clonotypes and omits some of them. The sample comprises roughly 180,000 clones, less than 85% of which are singletons, and 15% to 20% rests with the top ten. Sequences were obtained from PBMCs or T cells enriched from blood (not recorded which). The receptor set was obtained from a man in his fifties or sixties who had recovered from COVID-19.

V usage is TRBV6-1 and J usage is TRBJ1-1, with a tentative D call TRBD1 (6 bases). The germline gives CDR1 MNHNS, CDR2 SASEGT. The CDR3 runs to 13 residues. Trimming removed 0 bases from V and 10 bases from J, with 12 bases in between. The CDR3 sequence: CASSEARTAGAFF. The CDR3 DNA follows: TGTGCCAGCAGTGAAGCGAGGACAGCTGGAGCTTTCTTT.

Regarding this clone: Other DNA sequences in this sample translate to the same CDR3. For the CDR3, the DNA is TGTGCCAGCAGTTCACCGGGACAGGGAATCTACGAGCAGTACTTC. Amino acid sequence: CASSSPGQGIYEQYF. The chain uses TRBV6-5 and TRBJ2-7, with 9 bases that match TRBD1. CDR1 and CDR2 from the germline V gene are MNHEY and SVGAGI. With V trimmed by 4 bases and J by 3 bases, 7 bases remained unmatched. The CDR3 runs to 15 residues.

This chain links TRBV5-1 with TRBJ2-1, with 10 bases identical to TRBD1. Germline loops: CDR1 SGHRS, CDR2 YFSETQ. The CDR3 consists of 15 residues. Trimming removed 4 bases from V and 3 bases from J; junction bases left unmatched: 4. The CDR3 DNA follows: TGCGCCAGCAGCACCGGGACAGGGGTCTACAATGAGCAGTTCTTC. Amino acids: CASSTGTGVYNEQFF.

J is TRBJ2-7 and V is TRBV28; D is unresolved. CDR1 MDHEN and CDR2 SYDVKM come from the germline V gene. The CDR3 length is 14 residues. Deletions cut 10 bases from V and 0 bases from J, with 16 bases between. The CDR3 sequence: CATLTLRVSYEQYF. The CDR3, as DNA: TGTGCCACCCTGACCTTACGGGTCTCCTACGAGCAGTACTTC. The variable domain in full, with the rest retrieved from reference TRBV28 and TRBJ2-7, is DVKVTQSSRYLVKRTGEKVFLECVQDMDHENMFWYRQDPGLGLRLIYFSYDVKMKEKGDIPEGYSVSREKKERFSLILESASTNQTSMYLCATLTLRVSYEQYFGPGTRLTVT.

The chain employs TRBV7-9 and TRBJ2-7; D is perhaps TRBD1 (7 bases). This CDR3 has 14 residues. Germline lookup yields CDR1 SEHNR and CDR2 FQNEAQ (reference sequence). The V end lost 7 bases, the J end lost 1 base, and 14 bases lay between the germline ends. CDR3: CASTPGGTSYEQYF. For the CDR3, the DNA is TGTGCCAGCACCCCAGGGGGGACATCCTACGAGCAGTACTTC.

The gene calls are TRBV2 and TRBJ1-6, with TRBD1 matching 8 bases. Germline V lookup: CDR1 SNHLY, CDR2 FYNNEI. J lost 9 bases, V lost 3 bases, and 10 bases had no gene match. The CDR3 covers 16 residues. The CDR3 region has the DNA TGTGCCAGCAGTGAGACAGGGGTGTATTCCCTTTCACCCCTCCACTTT. Protein: CASSETGVYSLSPLHF.

The rearrangement uses TRBV9 and TRBJ2-7; no reliable D call. Trimming removed 0 bases at V and 0 bases at J, with 10 bases between. The CDR3 is 15 amino acids. CDR1 SGDLS and CDR2 YYNGEE come from the germline V gene. This chain's CDR3 is CASSVAALSSYEQYF. The CDR3 DNA reads TGTGCCAGCAGCGTAGCCGCGCTGAGCTCCTACGAGCAGTACTTC. Looking up the rest from reference TRBV9 and TRBJ2-7 gives the full variable domain: DSGVTQTPKHLITATGQRVTLRCSPRSGDLSVYWYQQSLDQGLQFLIQYYNGEERAKGNILERFSAQQFPDLHSELNLSSLELGDSALYFCASSVAALSSYEQYFGPGTRLTVT.

The CDR3 region has the DNA TGCGCCAGCAGTTACCAAGGCGGGCTAAGCTCCTACAATGAGCAGTTCTTC. The encoded protein is CASSYQGGLSSYNEQFF. The V gene is TRBV5-1, the J gene TRBJ2-1; the D gene is possibly TRBD2 (5 bases). This CDR3 is built from 17 residues. V was shortened by 5 bases and J by 0 bases, with 18 bases between the two germline ends. Looked up from germline, CDR1 is SGHRS and CDR2 is YFSETQ.

This clone appeared a few times. The V gene is TRBV5-4, the J gene TRBJ2-1; D is perhaps TRBD1 (6 bases). V was pared by 4 bases and J by 4 bases, with 15 bases between. CDR1 is SGHNT and CDR2 is YYREEE in the germline V gene (reference sequence). CDR3 length: 15 amino acids. The CDR3 sequence: CASSIPRTDYNEQFF. CDR3 DNA sequence: TGTGCCAGCAGCATACCTAGGACAGATTACAATGAGCAGTTCTTC.

The chain carries TRBV3-1 (or the pseudogene TRBV3-2) and TRBJ2-7; 7 bases align to TRBD2. With 4 bases clipped from V and 4 bases from J, the junction kept 10 bases outside the gene matches. CDR1 and CDR2 from the germline V gene are LGHDT and YNNKEL (reference sequence). This CDR3 contains 15 residues. The CDR3 spells CASSPLGGSGYEQYF. As DNA, the CDR3 is TGTGCCAGCAGCCCCCTTGGCGGGAGCGGGTACGAGCAGTACTTC.

The CDR3 spells CAISEANTGLDEQFF. In DNA, the CDR3 is TGTGCCATCAGTGAGGCCAATACAGGGCTCGATGAGCAGTTCTTC. The chain has TRBV10-3 and TRBJ2-1; tentatively, D is TRBD1 (6 bases). Looked up from germline, CDR1 is ENHRY and CDR2 is SYGVKD. This CDR3 comprises 15 residues. The V gene lost 2 bases and the J gene lost 8 bases, with 16 bases spanning the gap.

This rearrangement joins TRBV27 to TRBJ1-2; D uncertain. The CDR3 contains 13 residues. Trimming shortened V by 4 bases and J by 0 bases, and 6 bases separated the two germline ends. Per germline, CDR1 MNHEY and CDR2 SMNVEV (reference sequence). The CDR3 DNA sequence: TGTGCCAGCAGTTCAAAGCCTAACTATGGCTACACCTTC. Its protein product is CASSSKPNYGYTF.